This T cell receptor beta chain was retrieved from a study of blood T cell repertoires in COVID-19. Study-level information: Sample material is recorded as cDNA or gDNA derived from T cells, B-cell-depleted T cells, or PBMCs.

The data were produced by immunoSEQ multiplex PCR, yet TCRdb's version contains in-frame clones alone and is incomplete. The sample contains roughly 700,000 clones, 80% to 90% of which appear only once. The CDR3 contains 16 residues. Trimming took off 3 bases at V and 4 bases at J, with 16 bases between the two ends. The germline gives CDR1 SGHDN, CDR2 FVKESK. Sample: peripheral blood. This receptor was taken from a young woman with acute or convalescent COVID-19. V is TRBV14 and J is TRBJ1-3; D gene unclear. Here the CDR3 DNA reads TGTGCCAGCAGCCACCTCGCCGGTCCCAGGGGAAACACCATATATTTT. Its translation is CASSHLAGPRGNTIYF.